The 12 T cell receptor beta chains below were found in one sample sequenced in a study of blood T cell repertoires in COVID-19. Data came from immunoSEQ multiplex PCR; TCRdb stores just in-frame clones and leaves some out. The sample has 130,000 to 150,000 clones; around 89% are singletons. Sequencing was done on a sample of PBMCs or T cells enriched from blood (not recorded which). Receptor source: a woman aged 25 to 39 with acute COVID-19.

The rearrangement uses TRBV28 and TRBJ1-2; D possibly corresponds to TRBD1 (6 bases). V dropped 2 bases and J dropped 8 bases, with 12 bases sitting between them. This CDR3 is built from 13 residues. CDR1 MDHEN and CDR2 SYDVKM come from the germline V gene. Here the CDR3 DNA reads TGTGCCAGCAGTTTACGGGGGGCTTGGGGCTACACCTTC. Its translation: CASSLRGAWGYTF.

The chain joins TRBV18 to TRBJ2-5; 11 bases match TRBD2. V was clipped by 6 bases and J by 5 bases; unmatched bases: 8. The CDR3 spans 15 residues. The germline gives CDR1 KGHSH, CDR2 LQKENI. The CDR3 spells CASSRLAGGGETQYF. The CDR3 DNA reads TGTGCCAGCTCTCGTCTAGCGGGAGGAGGGGAGACCCAGTACTTC.

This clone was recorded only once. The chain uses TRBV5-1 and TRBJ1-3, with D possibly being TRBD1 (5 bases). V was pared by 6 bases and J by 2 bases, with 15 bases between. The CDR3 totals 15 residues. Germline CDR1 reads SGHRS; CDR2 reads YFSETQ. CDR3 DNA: TGCGCCAGCACCAAATCAGGGTCTGCTGGAAACACCATATATTTT. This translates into CASTKSGSAGNTIYF.

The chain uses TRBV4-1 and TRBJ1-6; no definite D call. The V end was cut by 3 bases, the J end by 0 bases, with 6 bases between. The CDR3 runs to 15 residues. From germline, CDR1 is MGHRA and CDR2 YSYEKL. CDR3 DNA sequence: TGCGCCAGCAGCCATCCGGGCTCCTATAATTCACCCCTCCACTTT. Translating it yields CASSHPGSYNSPLHF.

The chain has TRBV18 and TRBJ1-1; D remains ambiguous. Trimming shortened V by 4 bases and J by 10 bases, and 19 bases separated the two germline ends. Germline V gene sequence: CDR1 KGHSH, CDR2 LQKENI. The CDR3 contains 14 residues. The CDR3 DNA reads TGTGCCAGCTCACTTCCGGGGAGTTCGGGCGGAGCTTTCTTT. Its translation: CASSLPGSSGGAFF.

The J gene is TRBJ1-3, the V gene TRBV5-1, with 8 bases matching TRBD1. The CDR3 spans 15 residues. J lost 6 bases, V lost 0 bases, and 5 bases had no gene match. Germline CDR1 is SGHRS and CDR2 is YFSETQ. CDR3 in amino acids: CASSLGTGFENTIYF. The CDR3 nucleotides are TGCGCCAGCAGCTTGGGGACAGGGTTTGAAAACACCATATATTTT.

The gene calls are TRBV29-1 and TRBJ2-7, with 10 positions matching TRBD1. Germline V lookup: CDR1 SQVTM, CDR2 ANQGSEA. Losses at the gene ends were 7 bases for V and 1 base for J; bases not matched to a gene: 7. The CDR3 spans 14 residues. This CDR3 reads CSATPGQGSYEQYF. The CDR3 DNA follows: TGCAGCGCAACTCCGGGACAGGGGTCCTACGAGCAGTACTTC.

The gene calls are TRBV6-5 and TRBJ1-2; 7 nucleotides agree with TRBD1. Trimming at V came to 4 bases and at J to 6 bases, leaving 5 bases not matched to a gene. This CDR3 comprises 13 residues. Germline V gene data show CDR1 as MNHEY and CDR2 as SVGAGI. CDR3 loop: CASSFRQGHGYTF. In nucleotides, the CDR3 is TGTGCCAGCAGTTTCAGACAGGGCCATGGCTACACCTTC.

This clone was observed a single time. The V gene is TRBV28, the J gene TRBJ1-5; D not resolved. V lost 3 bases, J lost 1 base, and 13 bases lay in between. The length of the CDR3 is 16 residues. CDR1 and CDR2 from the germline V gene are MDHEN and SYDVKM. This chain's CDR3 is CASSLKGRGSNQPQHF. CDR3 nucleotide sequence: TGTGCCAGCAGTTTGAAAGGGAGAGGGAGCAATCAGCCCCAGCATTTT. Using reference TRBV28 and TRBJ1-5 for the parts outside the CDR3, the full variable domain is DVKVTQSSRYLVKRTGEKVFLECVQDMDHENMFWYRQDPGLGLRLIYFSYDVKMKEKGDIPEGYSVSREKKERFSLILESASTNQTSMYLCASSLKGRGSNQPQHFGDGTRLSIL.

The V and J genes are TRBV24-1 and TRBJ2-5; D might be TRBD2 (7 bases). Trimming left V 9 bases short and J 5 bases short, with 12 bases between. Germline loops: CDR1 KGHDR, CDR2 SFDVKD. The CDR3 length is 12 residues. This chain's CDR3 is CATPGGQETQYF. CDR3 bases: TGTGCCACCCCCGGGGGGCAGGAGACCCAGTACTTC.

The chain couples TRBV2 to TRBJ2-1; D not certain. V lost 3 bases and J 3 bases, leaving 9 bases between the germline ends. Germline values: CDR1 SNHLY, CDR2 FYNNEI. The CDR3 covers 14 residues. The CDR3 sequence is CASSDYKRYNEQFF. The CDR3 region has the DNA TGTGCCAGCAGTGATTACAAACGCTACAATGAGCAGTTCTTC.

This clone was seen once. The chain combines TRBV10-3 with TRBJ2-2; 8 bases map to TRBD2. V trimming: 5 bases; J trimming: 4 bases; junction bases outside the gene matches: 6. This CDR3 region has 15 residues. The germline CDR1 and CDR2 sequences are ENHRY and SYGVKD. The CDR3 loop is CAISTSGIITGELFF. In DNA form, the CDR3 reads TGTGCCATCAGTACTAGCGGAATTATCACCGGGGAGCTGTTTTTT.